This T cell receptor (beta chain) was captured by sequencing in a study of T cell responses to AZD1222 COVID-19 vaccine. Broader study findings: Dominant at 160-218 and 743-854, vaccine-associated CD4 TCRs also spanned spike. Clonal diversity may have been underestimated, and the donors were mostly white British, with more females than males. Nearly half of the spike-specific TCRs reportedly recognize variant regions that carry no mutations.

V was shortened by 5 bases and J by 1 base, with 9 bases between the two germline ends. From germline, CDR1 is SGHRS and CDR2 YFSETQ. CDR3 size: 13 residues. About this clone: The antigen remains undetermined.

Profiled with immunoSEQ multiplex PCR; TCRdb holds only in-frame clones, not every one. The sample contains nearly 35,000 clones, approximately 86% of which appear only once. This receptor was obtained from an adult in good health. The sample consisted of peripheral blood, taken on day 0 of AZD1222 vaccination. V gene TRBV5-1 combines with J gene TRBJ2-5; D perhaps matches TRBD2 (5 bases). The CDR3 DNA is TGCGCCAGCAGACCGGGGTCCCAAGAGACCCAGTACTTC. Protein product: CASRPGSQETQYF.